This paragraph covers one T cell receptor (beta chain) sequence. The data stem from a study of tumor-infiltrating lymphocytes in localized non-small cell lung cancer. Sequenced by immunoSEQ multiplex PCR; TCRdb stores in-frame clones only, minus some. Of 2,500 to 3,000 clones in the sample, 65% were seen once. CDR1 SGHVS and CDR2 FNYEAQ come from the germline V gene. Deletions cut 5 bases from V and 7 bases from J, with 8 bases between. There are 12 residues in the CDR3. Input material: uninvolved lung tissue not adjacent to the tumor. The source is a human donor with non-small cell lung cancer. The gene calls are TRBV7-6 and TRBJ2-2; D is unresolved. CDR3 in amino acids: CASSPPSGELFF. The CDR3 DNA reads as TGTGCCAGCAGCCCACCGAGCGGGGAGCTGTTTTTT.